There are many counts of the clone carrying this T cell receptor (beta chain). What it binds is unknown. TCRdb fed the multiplex PCR reads into MiXCR, producing one record per CDR3 protein. The table shows over 12,000 distinct CDR3 sequences, with roughly 50% occurring only once. This entry belongs to a study of breast tumors, draining lymph nodes, adjacent tissues. Findings and caveats of the study: The lymph node origin of tumor T cells was framed as consistent with a hypothesis, not demonstrated.

The CDR3 has 14 amino acids. The germline V gene has CDR1 MNHEY and CDR2 SVGEGT. V lost 7 bases, J lost 7 bases, and 17 bases lay in between. The gene calls are TRBV6-2 or TRBV6-3 and TRBJ1-5; no reliable D call. The sequenced sample was tumor-adjacent breast tissue. The TCR sequence derives from a female donor with breast cancer. Some clones in this sample may be carry-over from other donors' samples. The CDR3 bases are TGTGCCAGCAAACTTGCGGGTTTGGGACAGCCCCAGCATTTT. Translated: CASKLAGLGQPQHF.